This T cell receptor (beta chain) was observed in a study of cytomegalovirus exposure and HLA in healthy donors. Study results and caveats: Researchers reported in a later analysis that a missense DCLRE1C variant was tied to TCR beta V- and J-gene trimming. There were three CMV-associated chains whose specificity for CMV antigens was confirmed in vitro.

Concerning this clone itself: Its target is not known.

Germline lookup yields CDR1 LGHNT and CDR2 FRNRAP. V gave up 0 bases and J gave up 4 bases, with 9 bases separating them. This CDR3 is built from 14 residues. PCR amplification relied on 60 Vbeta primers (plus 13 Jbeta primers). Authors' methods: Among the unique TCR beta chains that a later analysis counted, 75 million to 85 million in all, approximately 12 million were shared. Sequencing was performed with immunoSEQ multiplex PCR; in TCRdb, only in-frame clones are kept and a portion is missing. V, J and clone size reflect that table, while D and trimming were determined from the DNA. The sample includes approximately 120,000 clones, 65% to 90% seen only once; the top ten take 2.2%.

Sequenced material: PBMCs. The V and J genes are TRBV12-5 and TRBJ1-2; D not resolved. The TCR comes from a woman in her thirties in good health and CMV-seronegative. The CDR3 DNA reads TGTGCTAGTGGTTTGGTACGTCGGGGCTATGGCTACACCTTC. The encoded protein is CASGLVRRGYGYTF.